The clone carrying this T cell receptor beta chain has more than one count but fewer than ten. This specimen comes from a study of blood T cells in healthy people across ages. Looked up from germline, CDR1 is SNHLY and CDR2 is FYNNEI. The CDR3 is 15 residues long. The second PCR ran about 7 to 12 cycles with a sample-barcoded 5' primer and J-beta primers. TCRdb redid the calling of the 5' RACE reads with MiXCR, one entry per CDR3 protein. The sample shows approximately 780,000 distinct CDR3 sequences, about a quarter of them seen only once. A further study also used this sample, focusing on T cells of mothers and their children. That report notes: The second PCR used the M1S primer, and this primer added sample barcodes and 2-4 random nucleotides.

This chain connects TRBV2 to TRBJ2-5, with TRBD2 identical over 7 bases. The end of the DNA aligns better with TRBJ2-1, so the J call may be wrong. Sequencing was done on a sample of blood. The sequence came from a boy between 10 and 17 years old in good health. This CDR3 reads CASSDGPAGLYEQFF. The CDR3 nucleotides are TGTGCCAGCAGTGACGGGCCAGCGGGGCTTTATGAGCAGTTCTTC.